Below, one T cell receptor beta chain is given with its context. The V end was cut by 7 bases, the J end by 1 base, with 13 bases between. Germline loops: CDR1 SQVTM, CDR2 ANQGSEA. This CDR3 spans 13 amino acids. The record originates from a study of blood T cells in healthy people across ages. At the level of the study: T cells yielded about one barcoded beta molecule per two cells through template switching.

It was with a sample-barcoded 5' primer and a J-beta primer mix that a second PCR of roughly 7 to 12 cycles was run. Using its own MiXCR run on the 5' RACE reads, TCRdb lists one record per CDR3 protein. The profile shows under 2 million distinct CDR3 sequences, roughly 32% of them singletons. This receptor was identified in a woman aged 25 to 39 in good health. Sequenced sample: blood. The chain is built from TRBV29-1 and TRBJ1-1; D is undetermined. The CDR3 region is CSGDGSTNTEAFF. As DNA, the CDR3 is TGCAGCGGTGACGGGAGCACGAACACTGAAGCTTTCTTT.